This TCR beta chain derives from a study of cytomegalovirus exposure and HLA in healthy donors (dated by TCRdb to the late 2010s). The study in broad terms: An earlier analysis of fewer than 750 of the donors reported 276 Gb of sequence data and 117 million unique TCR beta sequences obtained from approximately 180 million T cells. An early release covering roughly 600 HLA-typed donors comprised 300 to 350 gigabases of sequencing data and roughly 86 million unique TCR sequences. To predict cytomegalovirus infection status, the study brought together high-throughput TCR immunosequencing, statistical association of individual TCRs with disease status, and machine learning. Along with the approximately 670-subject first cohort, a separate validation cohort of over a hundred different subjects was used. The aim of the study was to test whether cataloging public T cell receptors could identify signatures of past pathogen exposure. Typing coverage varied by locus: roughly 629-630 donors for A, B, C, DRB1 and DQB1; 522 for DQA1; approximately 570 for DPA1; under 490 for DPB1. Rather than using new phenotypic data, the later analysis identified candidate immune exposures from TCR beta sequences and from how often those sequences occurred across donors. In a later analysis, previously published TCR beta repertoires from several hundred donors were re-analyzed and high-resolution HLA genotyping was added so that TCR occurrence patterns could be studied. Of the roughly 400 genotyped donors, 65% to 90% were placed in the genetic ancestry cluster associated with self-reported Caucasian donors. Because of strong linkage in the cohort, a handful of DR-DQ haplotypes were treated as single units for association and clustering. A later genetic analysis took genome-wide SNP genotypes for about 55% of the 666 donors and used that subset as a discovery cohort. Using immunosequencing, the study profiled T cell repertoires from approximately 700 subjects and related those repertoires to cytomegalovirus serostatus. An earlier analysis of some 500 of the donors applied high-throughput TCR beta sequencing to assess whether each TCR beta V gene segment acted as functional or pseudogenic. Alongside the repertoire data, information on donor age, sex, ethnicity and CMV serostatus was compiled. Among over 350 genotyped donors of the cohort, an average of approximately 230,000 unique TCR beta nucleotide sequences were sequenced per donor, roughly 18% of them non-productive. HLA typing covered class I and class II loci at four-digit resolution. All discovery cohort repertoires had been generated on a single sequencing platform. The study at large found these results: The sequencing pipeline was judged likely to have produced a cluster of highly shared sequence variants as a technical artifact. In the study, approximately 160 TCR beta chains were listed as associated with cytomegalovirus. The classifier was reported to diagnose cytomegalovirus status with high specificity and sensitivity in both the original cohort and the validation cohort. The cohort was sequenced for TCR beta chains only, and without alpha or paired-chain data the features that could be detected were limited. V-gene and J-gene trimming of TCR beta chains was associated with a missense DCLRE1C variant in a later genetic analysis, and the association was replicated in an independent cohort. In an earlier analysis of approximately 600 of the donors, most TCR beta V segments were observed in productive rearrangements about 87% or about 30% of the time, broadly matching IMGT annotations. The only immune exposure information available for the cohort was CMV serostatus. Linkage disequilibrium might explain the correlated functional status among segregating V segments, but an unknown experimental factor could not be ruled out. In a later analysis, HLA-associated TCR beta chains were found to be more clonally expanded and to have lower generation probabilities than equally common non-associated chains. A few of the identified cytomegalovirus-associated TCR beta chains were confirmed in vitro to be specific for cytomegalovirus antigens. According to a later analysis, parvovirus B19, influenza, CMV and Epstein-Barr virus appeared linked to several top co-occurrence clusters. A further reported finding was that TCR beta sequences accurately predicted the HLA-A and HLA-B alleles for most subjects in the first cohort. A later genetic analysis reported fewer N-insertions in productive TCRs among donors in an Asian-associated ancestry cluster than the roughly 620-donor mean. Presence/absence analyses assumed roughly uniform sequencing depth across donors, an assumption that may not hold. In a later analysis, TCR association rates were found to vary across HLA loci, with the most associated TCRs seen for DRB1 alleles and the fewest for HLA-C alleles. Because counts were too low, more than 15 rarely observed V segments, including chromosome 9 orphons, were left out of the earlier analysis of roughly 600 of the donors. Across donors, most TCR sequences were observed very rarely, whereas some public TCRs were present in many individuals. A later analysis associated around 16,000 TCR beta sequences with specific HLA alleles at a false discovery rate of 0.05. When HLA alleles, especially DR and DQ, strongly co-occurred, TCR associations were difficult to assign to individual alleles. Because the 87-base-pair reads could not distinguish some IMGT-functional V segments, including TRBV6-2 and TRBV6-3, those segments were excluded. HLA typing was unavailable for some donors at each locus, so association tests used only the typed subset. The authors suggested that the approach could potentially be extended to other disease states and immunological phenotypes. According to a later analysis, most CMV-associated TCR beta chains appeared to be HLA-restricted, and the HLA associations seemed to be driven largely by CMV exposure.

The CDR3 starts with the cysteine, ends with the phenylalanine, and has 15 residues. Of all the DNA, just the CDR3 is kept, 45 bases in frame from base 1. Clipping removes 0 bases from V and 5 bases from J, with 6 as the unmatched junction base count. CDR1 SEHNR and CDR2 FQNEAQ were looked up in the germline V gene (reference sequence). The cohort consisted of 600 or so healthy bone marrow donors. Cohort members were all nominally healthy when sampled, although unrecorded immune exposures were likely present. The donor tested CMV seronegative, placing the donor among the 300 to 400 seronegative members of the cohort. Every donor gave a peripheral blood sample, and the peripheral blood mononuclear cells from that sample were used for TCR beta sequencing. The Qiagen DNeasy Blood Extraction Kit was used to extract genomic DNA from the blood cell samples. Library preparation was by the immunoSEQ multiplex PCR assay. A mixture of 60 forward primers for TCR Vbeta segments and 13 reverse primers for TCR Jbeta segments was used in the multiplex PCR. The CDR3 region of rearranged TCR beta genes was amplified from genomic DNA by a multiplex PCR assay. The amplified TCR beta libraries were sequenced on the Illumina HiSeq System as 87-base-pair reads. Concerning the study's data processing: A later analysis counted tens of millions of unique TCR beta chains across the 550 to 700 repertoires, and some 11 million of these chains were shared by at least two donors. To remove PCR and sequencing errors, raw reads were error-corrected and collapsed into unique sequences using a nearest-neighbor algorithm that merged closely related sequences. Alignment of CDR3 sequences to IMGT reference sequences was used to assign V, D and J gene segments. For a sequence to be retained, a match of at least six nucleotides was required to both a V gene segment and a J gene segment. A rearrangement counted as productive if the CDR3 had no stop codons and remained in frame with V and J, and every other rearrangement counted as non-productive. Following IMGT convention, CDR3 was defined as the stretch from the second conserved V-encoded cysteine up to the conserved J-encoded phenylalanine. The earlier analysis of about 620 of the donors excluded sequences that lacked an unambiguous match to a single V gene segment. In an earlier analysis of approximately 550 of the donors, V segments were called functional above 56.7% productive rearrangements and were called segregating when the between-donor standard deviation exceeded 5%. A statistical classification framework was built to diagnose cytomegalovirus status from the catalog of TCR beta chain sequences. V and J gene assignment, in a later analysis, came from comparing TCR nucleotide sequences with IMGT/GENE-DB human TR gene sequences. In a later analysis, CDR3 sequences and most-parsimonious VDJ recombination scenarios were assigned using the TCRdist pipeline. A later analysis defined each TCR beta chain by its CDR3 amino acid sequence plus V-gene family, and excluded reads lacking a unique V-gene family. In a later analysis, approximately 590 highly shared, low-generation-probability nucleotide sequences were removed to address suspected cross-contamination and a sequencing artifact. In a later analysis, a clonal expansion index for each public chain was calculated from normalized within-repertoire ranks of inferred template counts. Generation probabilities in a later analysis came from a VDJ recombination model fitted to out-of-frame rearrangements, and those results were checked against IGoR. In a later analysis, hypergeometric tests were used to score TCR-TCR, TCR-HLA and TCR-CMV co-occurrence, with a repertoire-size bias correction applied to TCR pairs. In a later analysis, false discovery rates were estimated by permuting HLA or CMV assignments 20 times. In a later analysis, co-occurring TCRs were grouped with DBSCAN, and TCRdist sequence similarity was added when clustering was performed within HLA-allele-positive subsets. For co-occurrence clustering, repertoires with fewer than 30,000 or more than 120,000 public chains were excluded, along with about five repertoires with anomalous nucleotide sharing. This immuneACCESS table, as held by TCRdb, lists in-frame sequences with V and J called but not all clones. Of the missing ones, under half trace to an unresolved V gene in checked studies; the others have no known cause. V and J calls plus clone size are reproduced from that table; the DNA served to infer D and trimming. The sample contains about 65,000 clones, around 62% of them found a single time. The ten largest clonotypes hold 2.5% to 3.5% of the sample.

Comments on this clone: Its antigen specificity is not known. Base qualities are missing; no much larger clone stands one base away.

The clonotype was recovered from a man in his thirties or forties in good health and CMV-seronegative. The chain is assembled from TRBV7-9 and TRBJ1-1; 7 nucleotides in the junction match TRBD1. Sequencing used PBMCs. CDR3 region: CASSLADRMRTEAFF. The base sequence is TGTGCCAGCAGCTTAGCGGACAGGATGAGAACTGAAGCTTTCTTT.